This T cell receptor beta chain derives from a study of persistence of HIV-infected CD4 T cells. Study-level information: Suppressive ART had lasted a median of approximately eight years.

Germline CDR1 is MGHRA and CDR2 is YSYEKL. The length of the CDR3 is 16 residues. V shed 7 bases and J shed 9 bases, with 25 bases lying between them. Overlapping HIV-1 Gag 15-mer peptides at approximately 0.96 ug per peptide per mL were used. CD40L/CD69 double-negative CD45RO-high memory CD4+ T cells were collected. The libraries were made with immunoSEQ version 4 in survey mode. Clones were sequenced by immunoSEQ multiplex PCR, and TCRdb holds only the in-frame ones, with some missing. The sample has just under 65,000 clones, roughly 75% seen once. To note about this clone: Its target is unknown.

The rearrangement uses TRBV4-1 and TRBJ2-1; maybe TRBD2 (8 bases). The input for sequencing was CD4+ T cells sorted from PBMCs after roughly 19-hour stimulation, taken from a patient who received antiretroviral therapy. The clonotype was recovered from an adult man with HIV who was CMV-seropositive. The CDR3 spells CASTGRGRGDLSEQFF. The DNA for the CDR3 is TGCGCCAGCACGGGAAGGGGGCGGGGGGACCTCAGTGAGCAGTTCTTC.